This is a list of T cell receptor beta chains from one sample in a study of blood T cell repertoires in COVID-19. Assay used: immunoSEQ multiplex PCR; TCRdb lists only in-frame clones, some missing. The table has some 190,000 clones, 70% to 85% seen once; the top ten hold 7.8%. Sequencing was carried out using peripheral blood. These receptors all stem from an elderly woman with COVID-19, enrolled during active disease. The CDR3 runs from the conserved cysteine through the conserved F or W. A D gene is named only where the DNA matches it firmly. Where a row states a size, it is once, few, many or the class of an expanded clone; other rows omit it.

>TRBD1|TRBJ1-5|-|TRBV2
CASRVGTGSNQPQHF
TGTGCCAGCCGGGTGGGGACAGGAAGCAATCAGCCCCAGCATTTT
>TRBD1|TRBJ1-5|-|TRBV28
CASSRTGGQPQHF
TGTGCCAGCAGCCGGACAGGGGGGCAGCCCCAGCATTTT
>-|TRBJ1-2|-|TRBV28
CASMSAGASTGGYGYTF
TGTGCCAGCATGTCCGCGGGCGCTTCAACCGGGGGCTATGGCTACACCTTC
>TRBD2|TRBJ2-2|-|TRBV19
CASSVGRAGTGELFF
TGTGCCAGTAGTGTGGGGAGGGCCGGAACCGGGGAGCTGTTTTTT
>-|TRBJ1-1|-|TRBV5-1
CASRPRDGGLTEAFF
TGCGCCAGCAGGCCCCGGGACGGAGGGCTCACTGAAGCTTTCTTT
>-|TRBJ1-3|-|TRBV7-2
CASSPRVLGSMNTIYF
TGTGCCAGCAGCCCCCGGGTTTTGGGTAGTATGAACACCATATATTTT
>-|TRBJ2-5|-|TRBV18
CASSVSGVETQYF
TGTGCCAGCTCCGTTTCGGGTGTTGAGACCCAGTACTTC
>-|TRBJ2-7|-|TRBV7-8
CASRGASDEQYF
TGTGCCAGCAGGGGAGCTAGCGACGAGCAGTACTTC
>TRBD2|TRBJ2-7|-|TRBV5-1
CASRSGGSSYEQYF
TGCGCCAGCAGATCGGGAGGGTCCTCCTACGAGCAGTACTTC
>-|TRBJ2-3|-|TRBV24-1
CATSDAGDITDTQYF
TGTGCCACCAGTGATGCAGGGGACATCACAGATACGCAGTATTTT
>-|TRBJ1-4|-|TRBV10-3
CAISDSRGATNEKLFF
TGTGCCATCAGTGACTCCCGCGGGGCAACTAATGAAAAACTGTTTTTT
>TRBD1|TRBJ1-2|-|TRBV19
CASRLTGANYGYTF
TGTGCCAGTAGATTGACAGGGGCTAACTATGGCTACACCTTC
>TRBD2|TRBJ2-3|-|TRBV27
CASSLTSRTGSGRWDTQYF
TGTGCCAGCAGTCTCACTTCCCGGACGGGTAGCGGGCGGTGGGATACGCAGTATTTT
>-|TRBJ1-1|-|TRBV29-1
CSALREANTEAFF
TGCAGCGCACTGAGGGAGGCGAACACTGAAGCTTTCTTT
>TRBD1|TRBJ1-1|-|TRBV6-5
CASNDRGNTEAFF
TGTGCCAGCAACGACAGGGGGAACACTGAAGCTTTCTTT
>TRBD2|TRBJ2-7|once|TRBV7-9
CASSSSGGTYEQYF
TGTGCCAGCAGCTCCTCGGGGGGAACCTACGAGCAGTACTTC
>TRBD1|TRBJ2-3|-|TRBV5-1
CASREGQGIDTQYF
TGCGCCAGCAGGGAGGGACAGGGTATAGATACGCAGTATTTT
>-|TRBJ2-7|-|TRBV15
CATSRDPYYEQYF
TGTGCCACCAGCAGAGATCCTTATTACGAGCAGTACTTC
>-|TRBJ1-2|-|TRBV27
CASRPASAYGYTF
TGTGCCAGCCGACCAGCGTCCGCATATGGCTACACCTTC
>-|TRBJ1-2|-|TRBV7-9
CASSSRGGGAYGYTF
TGTGCCAGCAGCTCCCGTGGGGGCGGAGCCTATGGCTACACCTTC
>TRBD1|TRBJ1-2|once|TRBV2
CASSVQGLFNYGYTF
TGTGCCAGCAGCGTACAGGGGCTGTTTAACTATGGCTACACCTTC
>-|TRBJ2-2|-|TRBV25-1
CASSPQGGSDTGELFF
TGTGCCAGCAGTCCCCAGGGGGGATCGGACACCGGGGAGCTGTTTTTT
>-|TRBJ1-6|few|TRBV5-6
CASSLRVANSPLHF
TGTGCCAGCAGCTTGCGGGTCGCGAATTCACCCCTCCACTTT
>TRBD1|TRBJ1-1|-|TRBV6-1
CASSEGPGQGPAFF
TGTGCCAGCAGTGAAGGGCCGGGACAGGGGCCAGCTTTCTTT
>-|TRBJ1-1|-|TRBV29-1
CSASPVTNTEAFF
TGCAGCGCCTCGCCAGTTACGAACACTGAAGCTTTCTTT
>-|TRBJ2-2|few|TRBV6-5
CASSYSGRVDTGELFF
TGTGCCAGCAGTTACTCAGGCAGGGTAGACACCGGGGAGCTGTTTTTT
>-|TRBJ1-3|-|TRBV5-6
CASSLRGGRATGNTIYF
TGTGCCAGCAGCTTGCGGGGAGGCAGGGCGACTGGAAACACCATATATTTT
>TRBD2|TRBJ2-1|-|TRBV12-3/TRBV12-4
CATSGSSYNEQFF
TGTGCCACCAGCGGGAGCTCCTACAATGAGCAGTTCTTC
>-|TRBJ1-1|-|TRBV10-3
CAISEGLDSMNTEAFF
TGTGCCATCAGTGAGGGGCTGGACAGCATGAACACTGAAGCTTTCTTT
>TRBD1|TRBJ2-7|-|TRBV11-2
CASSRRRGQGIRYEQYF
TGTGCCAGCAGTCGTCGACGTGGACAGGGGATACGCTACGAGCAGTACTTC
>TRBD1|TRBJ1-6|-|TRBV19
CASNLGQGVAPLHF
TGTGCCAGTAACCTGGGACAGGGTGTCGCACCCCTCCACTTT
>TRBD2|TRBJ2-5|-|TRBV10-3
CAISSPRGRLGGGETQYF
TGTGCCATCAGTTCCCCTCGAGGCCGACTGGGGGGAGGGGAGACCCAGTACTTC
>TRBD1|TRBJ2-1|-|TRBV11-3
CASSPGWQGDHYNEQFF
TGTGCCAGCAGCCCCGGTTGGCAGGGGGATCATTACAATGAGCAGTTCTTC
>TRBD2|TRBJ2-1|-|TRBV15
CATSRDGGLVYNEQFF
TGTGCCACCAGCAGAGATGGGGGACTAGTGTACAATGAGCAGTTCTTC
>-|TRBJ2-3|few|TRBV18
CASSPRLERSTSTDTQYF
TGTGCCAGCTCACCCCGTCTTGAGCGCTCGACTAGCACAGATACGCAGTATTTT
>TRBD1|TRBJ1-3|-|TRBV13
CASSSPTDRASGNTIYF
TGTGCCAGCAGCTCCCCCACAGACAGGGCTTCTGGAAACACCATATATTTT
>-|TRBJ2-3|-|TRBV29-1
CSLGGPTDTQYF
TGCAGCTTGGGGGGGCCCACAGATACGCAGTATTTT
>-|TRBJ1-1|-|TRBV28
CASSLVQGLRF
TGTGCCAGCAGTTTAGTCCAGGGCCTCCGCTTT
>TRBD1|TRBJ2-5|-|TRBV19
CASSISSGQGRETQYF
TGTGCCAGTAGTATATCTTCGGGACAGGGTCGAGAGACCCAGTACTTC
>-|TRBJ1-5|-|TRBV5-8
CASSLLRGIDQPQHF
TGTGCCAGCAGCTTGCTCAGGGGAATCGATCAGCCCCAGCATTTT
>-|TRBJ1-1|once|TRBV29-1
CSSGDTEAFF
TGCAGTTCTGGAGATACTGAAGCTTTCTTT
>-|TRBJ1-5|-|TRBV10-3
CAISVDRGQPQHF
TGTGCCATCAGTGTGGACAGAGGTCAGCCCCAGCATTTT
>TRBD2|TRBJ2-7|-|TRBV18
CASSLGLAESYEQYF
TGTGCCAGCTCACTGGGACTAGCGGAGTCCTACGAGCAGTACTTC
>TRBD1|TRBJ2-2|-|TRBV7-8
CASSLRDRTVGELFF
TGTGCCAGCAGCTTAAGGGACAGGACCGTCGGGGAGCTGTTTTTT
>TRBD2|TRBJ2-1|-|TRBV5-1
CASSLGRENEQFF
TGCGCCAGCAGCTTAGGGCGGGAGAATGAGCAGTTCTTC
>TRBD1|TRBJ2-1|-|TRBV7-9
CASSFRQGSDNEQFF
TGTGCCAGCAGCTTCCGACAGGGGAGCGACAATGAGCAGTTCTTC
>TRBD1|TRBJ1-1|-|TRBV27
CASSRRTGVGNTEAFF
TGTGCCAGCAGCAGAAGGACAGGGGTGGGAAACACTGAAGCTTTCTTT
>-|TRBJ1-4|once|TRBV18
CASSPANSPGEKLFF
TGTGCCAGCTCACCTGCCAACTCCCCAGGAGAAAAACTGTTTTTT
>-|TRBJ2-3|-|TRBV5-1
CASRPQSTDTQYF
TGCGCCAGCAGACCACAGAGCACAGATACGCAGTATTTT
>-|TRBJ2-4|once|TRBV19
CASNSGDGLAKNIQYF
TGTGCCAGTAACTCAGGGGACGGCCTAGCCAAAAACATTCAGTACTTC
>TRBD1|TRBJ2-7|-|TRBV18
CASSPTGNEQYF
TGTGCCAGCTCACCGACAGGGAACGAGCAGTACTTC
>-|TRBJ2-2|-|TRBV3-1/TRBV3-2
CASSPQGSNTGELFF
TGTGCCAGCAGCCCGCAGGGTTCTAACACCGGGGAGCTGTTTTTT